This is a list of T cell receptor beta chains from one sample in a study of PD-1 blockade in classical Hodgkin lymphoma. Only in-frame clones appear in the TCRdb table, and some are missing; sequencing was by immunoSEQ multiplex PCR. The sample has just under 65,000 clones; about 90% are singletons. The sample consisted of peripheral blood mononuclear cells (PBMCs), taken before the fourth cycle of nivolumab. These receptors were obtained from a human donor with classical Hodgkin lymphoma. The CDR3 runs from the conserved cysteine through the conserved F or W. The D gene is left open where the match is weak. The size entry is marked missing in some rows and otherwise reads once, few, many or a size class.

d_gene: NA
abundance: few
j_gene: TRBJ1-1
v_gene: TRBV5-4
CDR3nt: TGTGCCAGCAGCCCTTGGACGGGAAACACTGAAGCTTTCTTT
CDR3aa: CASSPWTGNTEAFF

d_gene: NA
abundance: NA
j_gene: TRBJ2-7
v_gene: TRBV29-1
CDR3nt: TGCAGCGTTGAAGATGACCGCTACGAGCAGTACTTC
CDR3aa: CSVEDDRYEQYF

d_gene: TRBD2
abundance: once
j_gene: TRBJ2-3
v_gene: TRBV6-5
CDR3nt: TGTGCCAGCAGTCTAGGGACTAGCGCGGCGCAGTATTTT
CDR3aa: CASSLGTSAAQYF

d_gene: NA
abundance: NA
j_gene: TRBJ2-7
v_gene: TRBV5-1
CDR3nt: TGCGCCAGCAGCTTGGGCGGGTTGGACGAGCAGTACTTC
CDR3aa: CASSLGGLDEQYF

d_gene: TRBD1
abundance: NA
j_gene: TRBJ2-1
v_gene: TRBV5-1
CDR3nt: TGCGCCAGCGGGAAACGGGACAGGACTCACAATGAGCAGTTCTTC
CDR3aa: CASGKRDRTHNEQFF

d_gene: NA
abundance: once
j_gene: TRBJ1-2
v_gene: TRBV5-1
CDR3nt: TGCGCCAGCAGCTTTAGCGGGGGAGACTATGGCTACACCTTC
CDR3aa: CASSFSGGDYGYTF

d_gene: NA
abundance: NA
j_gene: TRBJ1-2
v_gene: TRBV6-5
CDR3nt: TGTGCCAGCAGTAATCCAGGACAAGTCTATGGCTACACCTTC
CDR3aa: CASSNPGQVYGYTF

d_gene: TRBD2
abundance: NA
j_gene: TRBJ2-1
v_gene: TRBV6-4
CDR3nt: TGTGCCAGCAGTGACTCGACGGGGGGGCCTAATGAGCAGTTCTTC
CDR3aa: CASSDSTGGPNEQFF

d_gene: NA
abundance: NA
j_gene: TRBJ1-5
v_gene: TRBV12-5
CDR3nt: TGTGCTAGTGGTTTGATTGGGGCCAATCAGCCCCAGCATTTT
CDR3aa: CASGLIGANQPQHF

d_gene: NA
abundance: NA
j_gene: TRBJ2-7
v_gene: TRBV14
CDR3nt: TGTGCCAGCAGCCAACGGACCAGGACCTACGAGCAGTACTTC
CDR3aa: CASSQRTRTYEQYF

d_gene: NA
abundance: NA
j_gene: TRBJ2-7
v_gene: TRBV7-9
CDR3nt: TGTGCCAGCAGCCGGCAGGAAAGTTCCTACGAGCAGTACTTC
CDR3aa: CASSRQESSYEQYF

d_gene: TRBD1
abundance: NA
j_gene: TRBJ1-2
v_gene: TRBV6-1
CDR3nt: TGTGCCAGCAGTGAACAGGGGGAAGGTGGCTACACCTTC
CDR3aa: CASSEQGEGGYTF

d_gene: NA
abundance: NA
j_gene: TRBJ1-2
v_gene: TRBV2
CDR3nt: TGTGCCAGCATCGAAGGCGCTAACTATGGCTACACCTTC
CDR3aa: CASIEGANYGYTF

d_gene: NA
abundance: NA
j_gene: TRBJ1-6
v_gene: TRBV10-2
CDR3nt: TGCGCCAGCAAGTCTCCAGGGTTGAGCTCCTATAATTCACCCCTCCACTTT
CDR3aa: CASKSPGLSSYNSPLHF

d_gene: NA
abundance: NA
j_gene: TRBJ2-3
v_gene: TRBV10-3
CDR3nt: TGTGCCACCGCGGGGACAGAGAAAGGGCATACGCAGTATTTT
CDR3aa: CATAGTEKGHTQYF

d_gene: NA
abundance: NA
j_gene: TRBJ1-2
v_gene: TRBV4-1
CDR3nt: TGCGCCAGCAGCGCTGGGAGACGGACATACTATGGCTACACCTTC
CDR3aa: CASSAGRRTYYGYTF